Included here is one T cell receptor (beta chain) sequence, with context. No antigen is known for it. The sample comes from a study of radiotherapy plus CTLA-4 blockade in lung cancer. The CDR3 totals 14 residues. From germline, CDR1 is MNHEY and CDR2 SVGAGI. The junction had 7 bases not matched to a gene; V was cut back by 8 bases and J by 1 base. The data were produced by immunoSEQ multiplex PCR, yet TCRdb's version contains in-frame clones alone and is incomplete. The data hold 24,000 or so clones, with over 55% observed a single time. Study-wide results and caveats: Reports identified early blood T cell clone dynamics, with interferon-beta, as the best response predictor.

The TCR was taken from a human donor with non-small cell lung cancer whose response to radiotherapy plus ipilimumab could not be evaluated. Specimen: peripheral blood, collected from a patient treated with radiotherapy plus ipilimumab. This chain joins TRBV6-5 and TRBJ1-1; 7 nucleotides align to TRBD1. The chain's CDR3 is CASSKGQSNTEAFF. DNA for the CDR3: TGTGCCAGCTCAAAGGGACAGTCGAACACTGAAGCTTTCTTT.